The 8 T cell receptor beta chains below were found in one sample sequenced in a study of immune evolution from preneoplasia to lung adenocarcinoma. Measured with immunoSEQ multiplex PCR; TCRdb has only the in-frame clones, and not every one. The repertoire has approximately 6,000 clones, around 81% of them found once; the top ten carry roughly 10%. Sequences were obtained from FFPE normal lung tissue adjacent to the tumor. The receptors stem from a person between 50 and 70 years old with lung adenocarcinoma.

The chain has TRBV29-1 and TRBJ2-7; the D gene is possibly TRBD1 (6 bases). This CDR3 spans 14 amino acids. The V end was cut by 6 bases, the J end by 3 bases, with 18 bases between. Germline assignment: CDR1 SQVTM and CDR2 ANQGSEA. CDR3 loop: CSVLYPGTFYEQYF. CDR3 DNA sequence: TGCAGCGTCCTATACCCTGGGACATTCTACGAGCAGTACTTC.

The V and J genes are TRBV7-8 and TRBJ1-4; D uncertain. The CDR3 consists of 15 residues. V was trimmed by 1 base and J by 8 bases, leaving 14 bases between them. Germline CDR1 is SGHVS and CDR2 is FQNEAQ. The CDR3 DNA follows: TGTGCCAGCAGCTTAGGAACAGCCTTAACCGAAAAACTGTTTTTT. The encoded protein is CASSLGTALTEKLFF.

This chain joins TRBV30 and TRBJ2-3; TRBD2 agrees at 13 bases. Germline V gene lookup returns CDR1 GTSNPN and CDR2 SVGIG (reference sequence). CDR3 size: 14 residues. J lost 3 bases, V lost 5 bases, and 2 bases had no gene match. CDR3 protein: CAWAGLAGTDTQYF. The DNA for the CDR3 is TGTGCCTGGGCGGGACTAGCGGGGACAGATACGCAGTATTTT.

This chain links TRBV18 with TRBJ1-2; D gene unclear. Trimming removed 0 bases at V and 3 bases at J, with 11 bases between. The CDR3 covers 15 residues. CDR1 and CDR2 from the germline V gene are KGHSH and LQKENI. This CDR3 reads CASSPPAGLHYGYTF. In DNA form, the CDR3 reads TGTGCCAGCTCACCACCGGCGGGCCTCCACTATGGCTACACCTTC.

This clone showed up just once. V usage is TRBV19 and J usage is TRBJ2-7; D not resolved. Looked up from germline, CDR1 is LNHDA and CDR2 is SQIVND (reference sequence). The CDR3 runs to 14 residues. V lost 4 bases to trimming and J lost 4 bases, with 14 bases between them. For the CDR3, the DNA is TGTGCCAGTAGTAAGTCGTCAGGAAATTACGAGCAGTACTTC. Protein product: CASSKSSGNYEQYF.

The chain has TRBV4-1 and TRBJ1-1; D gene unclear. Germline CDR1 is MGHRA and CDR2 is YSYEKL. The V gene lost 2 bases and the J gene lost 4 bases, with 11 bases spanning the gap. This CDR3 is built from 14 residues. CDR3 bases: TGCGCCAGCAGCCAACGGGGAATTGCCACTGAAGCTTTCTTT. This codes for CASSQRGIATEAFF.

V gene TRBV29-1 combines with J gene TRBJ2-3; maybe TRBD2 (6 bases). This CDR3 has 14 amino acids. Germline loops: CDR1 SQVTM, CDR2 ANQGSEA. Trimming shortened V by 5 bases and J by 0 bases, and 12 bases separated the two germline ends. Written as DNA, the CDR3 is TGCAGCGTTACCGGGAGTTCTAGCACAGATACGCAGTATTTT. Translated, it gives CSVTGSSSTDTQYF.

The chain recombines TRBV29-1 with TRBJ2-7, with D tentatively TRBD1 (5 bases). The CDR3 length is 11 residues. Trimming took 5 bases from V and 11 from J, leaving 16 bases between them. Germline V gene data show CDR1 as SQVTM and CDR2 as ANQGSEA. The CDR3 nucleotides read TGCAGCGTTACCGATCAGGGAATGGAGTACTTC. This sequence encodes CSVTDQGMEYF.